A selection of T cell receptor beta chains follows, all from one sample in a study of T cell responses to AZD1222 COVID-19 vaccine. Sequencing was performed with immunoSEQ multiplex PCR; in TCRdb, only in-frame clones are kept and a portion is missing. The top ten hold about 41% of the sample, which has 85,000 to 110,000 clones, 91% seen once. Material: peripheral blood, obtained on day 0 of AZD1222 vaccination. Receptors were obtained from an adult in good health. The CDR3 runs from the conserved cysteine through the conserved F or W. Each record gives: clone size, J gene, V gene, D gene, CDR3 protein, CDR3 DNA. The D gene is left open where the match is weak. The size field is filled for only some rows; it gives once, few, many or a size class.

abundance: NA; j_gene: TRBJ1-1; v_gene: TRBV21-1; d_gene: NA; CDR3aa: CASSKLERGAFF; CDR3nt: TGTGCCAGCAGCAAACTAGAACGGGGAGCTTTCTTT
abundance: NA; j_gene: TRBJ1-4; v_gene: TRBV7-9; d_gene: NA; CDR3aa: CASSLGRVANEKLFF; CDR3nt: TGTGCCAGCAGCTTAGGCAGGGTGGCTAATGAAAAACTGTTTTTT
abundance: NA; j_gene: TRBJ2-7; v_gene: TRBV7-2; d_gene: NA; CDR3aa: CASSLALGQQYF; CDR3nt: TGTGCCAGCAGCTTAGCGCTCGGTCAACAGTACTTC
abundance: few; j_gene: TRBJ2-7; v_gene: TRBV11-2; d_gene: NA; CDR3aa: CASSLGAQTFAYEQYF; CDR3nt: TGTGCCAGCAGCTTAGGTGCACAGACTTTCGCCTACGAGCAGTACTTC
abundance: NA; j_gene: TRBJ1-5; v_gene: TRBV7-8; d_gene: NA; CDR3aa: CASLTGSRDSNQPQHF; CDR3nt: TGTGCCAGCCTAACCGGATCAAGGGATAGCAATCAGCCCCAGCATTTT
abundance: NA; j_gene: TRBJ1-1; v_gene: TRBV6-5; d_gene: NA; CDR3aa: CASREGMTEAFF; CDR3nt: TGTGCCAGCAGGGAGGGAATGACTGAAGCTTTCTTT
abundance: NA; j_gene: TRBJ2-2; v_gene: TRBV18; d_gene: NA; CDR3aa: CASSRLSFWELFF; CDR3nt: TGTGCCAGCTCACGCTTATCCTTCTGGGAGCTGTTTTTT
abundance: few; j_gene: TRBJ2-7; v_gene: TRBV7-2; d_gene: NA; CDR3aa: CASSVGGGSRLQYF; CDR3nt: NA
abundance: once; j_gene: TRBJ2-7; v_gene: TRBV11-2; d_gene: TRBD2; CDR3aa: CASSSRTRASYEQYF; CDR3nt: TGTGCCAGCAGCTCCAGGACTAGAGCTTCCTACGAGCAGTACTTC
abundance: NA; j_gene: TRBJ2-5; v_gene: TRBV3-1/TRBV3-2; d_gene: NA; CDR3aa: CASSSPGETQYF; CDR3nt: TGTGCCAGCAGTTCCCCGGGGGAGACCCAGTACTTC
abundance: NA; j_gene: TRBJ2-1; v_gene: TRBV10-3; d_gene: NA; CDR3aa: CAISHRDSLEQFF; CDR3nt: TGTGCCATCAGTCATAGGGACTCCCTGGAGCAGTTCTTC
abundance: NA; j_gene: TRBJ2-4; v_gene: TRBV7-2; d_gene: TRBD2; CDR3aa: CASSLRWTSGRGENIQYF; CDR3nt: TGTGCCAGCAGCTTAAGGTGGACTAGCGGGAGAGGCGAAAACATTCAGTACTTC
abundance: once; j_gene: TRBJ2-3; v_gene: TRBV19; d_gene: NA; CDR3aa: CASNPLSGGKGDTQYF; CDR3nt: TGTGCCAGTAATCCCCTCTCAGGTGGGAAGGGAGATACGCAGTATTTT
abundance: NA; j_gene: TRBJ2-7; v_gene: TRBV20-1; d_gene: TRBD1; CDR3aa: CSASTGTGGTEQYF; CDR3nt: TGCAGTGCTAGTACCGGGACAGGGGGCACCGAGCAGTACTTC
abundance: NA; j_gene: TRBJ2-7; v_gene: TRBV15; d_gene: NA; CDR3aa: CAASRGEPGNEQYF; CDR3nt: TGTGCCGCCAGCAGAGGAGAACCTGGGAACGAGCAGTACTTC
abundance: NA; j_gene: TRBJ1-6; v_gene: TRBV3-1/TRBV3-2; d_gene: NA; CDR3aa: CASSPTGYMGSPLHF; CDR3nt: TGTGCCAGCAGCCCTACAGGTTATATGGGTTCACCCCTCCACTTT
abundance: once; j_gene: TRBJ2-3; v_gene: TRBV10-1; d_gene: NA; CDR3aa: CASTQGSGQYF; CDR3nt: TGCGCCAGTACGCAGGGATCAGGGCAGTATTTT
abundance: NA; j_gene: TRBJ1-4; v_gene: TRBV5-1; d_gene: NA; CDR3aa: CASSFGDNEKLFF; CDR3nt: TGCGCCAGCAGCTTCGGGGATAATGAAAAACTGTTTTTT
abundance: NA; j_gene: TRBJ2-7; v_gene: TRBV5-1; d_gene: NA; CDR3aa: CASSLVMAPIYEQYF; CDR3nt: TGCGCCAGCAGCTTGGTAATGGCGCCGATCTACGAGCAGTACTTC
abundance: NA; j_gene: TRBJ1-2; v_gene: TRBV18; d_gene: NA; CDR3aa: CASSPLDRPDYGYTF; CDR3nt: TGTGCCAGCTCACCACTTGACAGGCCCGACTATGGCTACACCTTC
abundance: few; j_gene: TRBJ1-5; v_gene: TRBV7-8; d_gene: NA; CDR3aa: CASGPRSNQPQHF; CDR3nt: TGTGCCAGTGGCCCCAGGAGCAATCAGCCCCAGCATTTT
abundance: NA; j_gene: TRBJ1-1; v_gene: TRBV20-1; d_gene: NA; CDR3aa: CSASKEVEDFF; CDR3nt: TGCAGTGCCAGTAAGGAAGTCGAAGACTTCTTT
abundance: NA; j_gene: TRBJ1-1; v_gene: TRBV5-5; d_gene: TRBD1; CDR3aa: CASSLGQGAQYTEAFF; CDR3nt: TGTGCCAGCAGCTTGGGACAGGGGGCGCAGTACACTGAAGCTTTCTTT
abundance: NA; j_gene: TRBJ2-7; v_gene: TRBV5-6; d_gene: NA; CDR3aa: CASSRDDSYEQYF; CDR3nt: TGTGCCAGCAGCCGGGACGACTCCTACGAGCAGTACTTC
abundance: NA; j_gene: TRBJ2-7; v_gene: TRBV5-4; d_gene: NA; CDR3aa: CASSLKGYEQYF; CDR3nt: TGTGCCAGCAGCTTGAAAGGATACGAGCAGTACTTC
abundance: NA; j_gene: TRBJ1-5; v_gene: TRBV2; d_gene: NA; CDR3aa: CASSRTGSNQPQHF; CDR3nt: TGTGCCAGCAGTCGGACGGGGAGCAATCAGCCCCAGCATTTT
abundance: NA; j_gene: TRBJ1-1; v_gene: TRBV5-1; d_gene: TRBD1; CDR3aa: CASSGGQGKTEAFF; CDR3nt: TGCGCCAGCAGCGGAGGACAGGGGAAGACTGAAGCTTTCTTT
abundance: NA; j_gene: TRBJ2-7; v_gene: TRBV6-1; d_gene: TRBD2; CDR3aa: CASSVGLAGGNYEQYF; CDR3nt: TGTGCCAGCAGTGTGGGACTAGCGGGAGGTAACTACGAGCAGTACTTC